These T cell receptor beta chains were read from a single sample in a study of T-cell reconstitution after alpha-beta-depleted transplantation in children. TCRdb reprocessed the PCR reads with MiXCR, giving one entry per CDR3 protein. The table lists about 870,000 distinct CDR3 sequences, roughly 15% of them singletons, with around 4.5% in the top ten. The input for sequencing was PBMCs, mostly from graft donor cells, taken 360 days after TCRalphabeta/CD19-depleted stem cell transplant. The receptor source for this set is a male patient younger than 18 who had a stem cell transplant for acute lymphoblastic leukemia, so the T cells may come from the graft donor. Both conserved end residues are part of each CDR3. A D gene is named only where the DNA matches it firmly. Clone size appears in some rows only: once, few, many, or a class for an expanded clone.

D gene: -; V gene: TRBV4-1; clone size: -; J gene: TRBJ2-7; CDR3 DNA: TGCGCCAGCAGCCAATCTCGCGAGGGCGGCTACGAGCAGTACTTC; CDR3 protein: CASSQSREGGYEQYF
D gene: -; V gene: TRBV2; clone size: -; J gene: TRBJ2-3; CDR3 DNA: TGTGCCAGGGGACCGAGCACGCAGTATTTT; CDR3 protein: CARGPSTQYF
D gene: -; V gene: TRBV11-2; clone size: -; J gene: TRBJ2-2; CDR3 DNA: TGTGCCAGCAGCTTAGAAGTGGTGACCGGGGAGCTGTTTTTT; CDR3 protein: CASSLEVVTGELFF
D gene: TRBD2; V gene: TRBV7-9; clone size: -; J gene: TRBJ2-1; CDR3 DNA: TGTGCCAGCAGCGCATCCCGGGACTATCACAATGAGCAGTTCTTC; CDR3 protein: CASSASRDYHNEQFF
D gene: -; V gene: TRBV20-1; clone size: few; J gene: TRBJ2-7; CDR3 DNA: TGCAGTGCTAGAGATCTTCACAGGCAATCATACGAGCAGTACTTC; CDR3 protein: CSARDLHRQSYEQYF
D gene: TRBD2; V gene: TRBV5-6; clone size: -; J gene: TRBJ2-2; CDR3 DNA: TGTGCCAGCAGCTTGGCACTAGCGGGATTGCCCGGGGAGCTGTTTTTT; CDR3 protein: CASSLALAGLPGELFF
D gene: TRBD1; V gene: TRBV10-3; clone size: once; J gene: TRBJ1-4; CDR3 DNA: TGTGCCATCAGTGACCCGGGACAGGGAGAAAAACTGTTTTTT; CDR3 protein: CAISDPGQGEKLFF
D gene: -; V gene: TRBV10-3; clone size: -; J gene: TRBJ1-1; CDR3 DNA: TGTGCCATCAGCATAGAATTGCAGAACACTGAAGCTTTCTTT; CDR3 protein: CAISIELQNTEAFF
D gene: TRBD2; V gene: TRBV12-3/TRBV12-4; clone size: -; J gene: TRBJ2-1; CDR3 DNA: TGTGCCAGCATCATCGGGACTAGCGGTTACAATGAGCAGTTCTTC; CDR3 protein: CASIIGTSGYNEQFF
D gene: -; V gene: TRBV5-1; clone size: -; J gene: TRBJ1-1; CDR3 DNA: TGCGCCAGCAGCCCAACGTTAGGACGGGGGGAAGCTTTCTTT; CDR3 protein: CASSPTLGRGEAFF
D gene: TRBD2; V gene: TRBV3-1; clone size: -; J gene: TRBJ2-7; CDR3 DNA: TGTGCCAGCAGCCATGACCGGGCGGGGACTAGCGGGAGTTGGCCTACCTACGAGCAGTACTTC; CDR3 protein: CASSHDRAGTSGSWPTYEQYF
D gene: TRBD2; V gene: TRBV5-8; clone size: few; J gene: TRBJ2-2; CDR3 DNA: TGTGCCAGCAGCTTTATTCTGTGGGCTAGCGGAACCGGGGAGCTGTTTTTT; CDR3 protein: CASSFILWASGTGELFF
D gene: -; V gene: TRBV7-9; clone size: few; J gene: TRBJ1-4; CDR3 DNA: TGTGCCAGCCAGACTGGAAGAGAAAAACTGTTTTTT; CDR3 protein: CASQTGREKLFF
D gene: TRBD2; V gene: TRBV25-1; clone size: few; J gene: TRBJ2-2; CDR3 DNA: TGTGCCAGCAGTGAGAGACTAGCGGGAGTTACCGGGGAGCTGTTTTTT; CDR3 protein: CASSERLAGVTGELFF
D gene: -; V gene: TRBV15; clone size: -; J gene: TRBJ1-1; CDR3 DNA: TGTGCCACCAGCCCTCAAAGGGGGAACACTGAAGCTTTCTTT; CDR3 protein: CATSPQRGNTEAFF
D gene: TRBD2; V gene: TRBV20-1; clone size: many; J gene: TRBJ2-7; CDR3 DNA: TGCAGTGCTCGACTAGCGGGAGGCCCCTACGAGCAGTACTTC; CDR3 protein: CSARLAGGPYEQYF
D gene: -; V gene: TRBV27; clone size: -; J gene: TRBJ2-3; CDR3 DNA: TGTGCCAGCAGTTTAATCGGCTTAACAACAGATACGCAGTATTTT; CDR3 protein: CASSLIGLTTDTQYF
D gene: TRBD1; V gene: TRBV5-1; clone size: few; J gene: TRBJ1-2; CDR3 DNA: TGCGCCAGCAGACCGAGCGACGACAGGGGCGACTATGGCTACACCTTC; CDR3 protein: CASRPSDDRGDYGYTF
D gene: TRBD2; V gene: TRBV4-1; clone size: few; J gene: TRBJ2-2; CDR3 DNA: TGCGCCAGCAGCCAAGATAGGCCGGGACTAGCGGACACCGGGGAGCTGTTTTTT; CDR3 protein: CASSQDRPGLADTGELFF
D gene: -; V gene: TRBV5-1; clone size: -; J gene: TRBJ2-7; CDR3 DNA: TGCGCCAGCAGCAGAGTGGGGCAATCCTACGAGCAGTACTTC; CDR3 protein: CASSRVGQSYEQYF
D gene: TRBD2; V gene: TRBV5-1; clone size: -; J gene: TRBJ2-7; CDR3 DNA: TGCGCCAGCAGCTTGGTTCCCAGTTCTGGCGGGACTAGAGGATCCTACGAGCAGTACTTC; CDR3 protein: CASSLVPSSGGTRGSYEQYF
D gene: -; V gene: TRBV15; clone size: -; J gene: TRBJ1-6; CDR3 DNA: TGTGCCACCAGTTTACCTGGGGGTGGCAATAATTCACCCCTCCACTTT; CDR3 protein: CATSLPGGGNNSPLHF
D gene: -; V gene: TRBV6-1; clone size: -; J gene: TRBJ1-4; CDR3 DNA: TGTGCCAGCCCTCCACGAGACAGGTCCGATGTAGCATATGAAAAACTGTTTTTT; CDR3 protein: CASPPRDRSDVAYEKLFF
D gene: TRBD2; V gene: TRBV5-6; clone size: few; J gene: TRBJ2-7; CDR3 DNA: TGTGCCAGCACCCCCGATGCTGGGGGGGGATCCTACGAGCAGTACTTC; CDR3 protein: CASTPDAGGGSYEQYF
D gene: -; V gene: TRBV10-2; clone size: few; J gene: TRBJ2-1; CDR3 DNA: TGCGCCAGCAGTGTCCGCGCGACCTACAATGAGCAGTTCTTC; CDR3 protein: CASSVRATYNEQFF
D gene: -; V gene: TRBV12-3/TRBV12-4; clone size: many; J gene: TRBJ2-3; CDR3 DNA: TGTGCCAGCAGTCCGAGGACGACTAGCACAGATACGCAGTATTTT; CDR3 protein: CASSPRTTSTDTQYF
D gene: TRBD1; V gene: TRBV20-1; clone size: -; J gene: TRBJ2-2; CDR3 DNA: TGCAGTGCTCCACGACAGGGGGCGCGAGGAACCACCGGGGAGCTGTTTTTT; CDR3 protein: CSAPRQGARGTTGELFF
D gene: TRBD2; V gene: TRBV20-1; clone size: many; J gene: TRBJ2-1; CDR3 DNA: TGCAGTGCTACCGGACTAGCGGAGCAGTTCTTC; CDR3 protein: CSATGLAEQFF
D gene: -; V gene: TRBV10-3; clone size: few; J gene: TRBJ2-4; CDR3 DNA: TGTGCCATCAGTGAGGGCATGGGGAACATTCAGTACTTC; CDR3 protein: CAISEGMGNIQYF
D gene: -; V gene: TRBV7-3; clone size: few; J gene: TRBJ1-1; CDR3 DNA: TGTGCCAGCAGCTTAAATTTTGGAGCGAACACTGAAGCTTTCTTT; CDR3 protein: CASSLNFGANTEAFF
D gene: TRBD2; V gene: TRBV10-3; clone size: -; J gene: TRBJ2-7; CDR3 DNA: TGTGCCATCAGAGATGATGAGCGGGACGGTAATTCCTACGAGCAGTACTTC; CDR3 protein: CAIRDDERDGNSYEQYF
D gene: TRBD2; V gene: TRBV5-1; clone size: -; J gene: TRBJ2-4; CDR3 DNA: TGCGCCAGCAGAAAAGGACTGACTAGCCTTAGAAACATTCAGTACTTC; CDR3 protein: CASRKGLTSLRNIQYF
D gene: -; V gene: TRBV2; clone size: -; J gene: TRBJ2-3; CDR3 DNA: TGTGCCAGCTGGACAAATACGCAGTATTTT; CDR3 protein: CASWTNTQYF
D gene: TRBD1; V gene: TRBV20-1; clone size: few; J gene: TRBJ2-5; CDR3 DNA: TGCAGTCCTAGACAGGGGTCCGGTGGGACCCAGTACTTC; CDR3 protein: CSPRQGSGGTQYF
D gene: -; V gene: TRBV29-1; clone size: -; J gene: TRBJ2-3; CDR3 DNA: TGCAGCGTCAACACCCGGTACACAGATACGCAGTATTTT; CDR3 protein: CSVNTRYTDTQYF
D gene: TRBD2; V gene: TRBV11-2; clone size: -; J gene: TRBJ2-1; CDR3 DNA: TGTGCCAGCAGCTTCCTAGCGGGAGCGCTCCCATCGTACAATGAGCAGTTCTTC; CDR3 protein: CASSFLAGALPSYNEQFF
D gene: TRBD2; V gene: TRBV11-2; clone size: -; J gene: TRBJ2-3; CDR3 DNA: TGTGCCAGCAGCTTAGATCCTAGCGGGCCGACGCAGTATTTT; CDR3 protein: CASSLDPSGPTQYF
D gene: -; V gene: TRBV29-1; clone size: few; J gene: TRBJ1-2; CDR3 DNA: TGCAGCGTTGAAAGGGGCGCAGGCTATGGCTACACCTTC; CDR3 protein: CSVERGAGYGYTF
D gene: TRBD2; V gene: TRBV5-1; clone size: few; J gene: TRBJ2-3; CDR3 DNA: TGCGCCAGCAGCTTGAATAGGACTAGCGGGATAACATTGAGAACAGATACGCAGTATTTT; CDR3 protein: CASSLNRTSGITLRTDTQYF
D gene: TRBD1; V gene: TRBV6-5; clone size: many; J gene: TRBJ2-1; CDR3 DNA: TGTGCCAGCAGTTACGGGACAGGGTCCTACAATGAGCAGTTCTTC; CDR3 protein: CASSYGTGSYNEQFF
D gene: TRBD2; V gene: TRBV7-9; clone size: few; J gene: TRBJ2-1; CDR3 DNA: TGTGCCAGCAGGAGGTCTAGCGGGAGTGTTTACAATGAGCAGTTCTTC; CDR3 protein: CASRRSSGSVYNEQFF
D gene: -; V gene: TRBV28; clone size: few; J gene: TRBJ2-7; CDR3 DNA: TGTGCCAGCAGTTCTCCCTCTCCCTCCGCGATTCGCTACTACGAGCAGTACTTC; CDR3 protein: CASSSPSPSAIRYYEQYF
D gene: -; V gene: TRBV19; clone size: -; J gene: TRBJ2-7; CDR3 DNA: TGTGCCAGTAGTGCCTCATCCGGGACACTTTACGAGCAGTACTTC; CDR3 protein: CASSASSGTLYEQYF
D gene: TRBD2; V gene: TRBV12-3/TRBV12-4; clone size: many; J gene: TRBJ2-3; CDR3 DNA: TGTGCCAGCAGTCCTAGCGGTGCGCAGTATTTT; CDR3 protein: CASSPSGAQYF
D gene: TRBD2; V gene: TRBV2; clone size: few; J gene: TRBJ2-5; CDR3 DNA: TGTGCCAGCAGTTCACTAGCGGGAGAAGAGAAGACCCAGTACTTC; CDR3 protein: CASSSLAGEEKTQYF
D gene: -; V gene: TRBV7-9; clone size: few; J gene: TRBJ1-5; CDR3 DNA: TGTGCCAGCAGCCAAGGGACGGTCTTTAGCAATCAGCCCCAGCATTTT; CDR3 protein: CASSQGTVFSNQPQHF
D gene: -; V gene: TRBV7-3; clone size: -; J gene: TRBJ2-2; CDR3 DNA: TGTGCCAGCAGCCCCCCTAGCTCCCCTAACACCGGGGAGCTGTTTTTT; CDR3 protein: CASSPPSSPNTGELFF
D gene: -; V gene: TRBV12-3/TRBV12-4; clone size: -; J gene: TRBJ2-1; CDR3 DNA: TGTGCCAGCAAATCGAATGAGCAGTTCTTC; CDR3 protein: CASKSNEQFF
D gene: TRBD2; V gene: TRBV7-8; clone size: many; J gene: TRBJ2-3; CDR3 DNA: TGTGCCAGCAGCTTCCGGGAGGGAGATACGCAGTATTTT; CDR3 protein: CASSFREGDTQYF
D gene: TRBD1; V gene: TRBV18; clone size: -; J gene: TRBJ1-6; CDR3 DNA: TGTGCCAGCTCACCACCAAGATCGGGACAGCGGGGTTCACCCCTCCACTTT; CDR3 protein: CASSPPRSGQRGSPLHF
D gene: TRBD2; V gene: TRBV29-1; clone size: many; J gene: TRBJ2-3; CDR3 DNA: TGCAGCGTGAACGCGGGAGGTCGAGATACGCAGTATTTT; CDR3 protein: CSVNAGGRDTQYF
D gene: -; V gene: TRBV27; clone size: few; J gene: TRBJ2-7; CDR3 DNA: TGTGCCAGCAGTTTAAGTAGGGGACCCACATACGAGCAGTACTTC; CDR3 protein: CASSLSRGPTYEQYF